This is a list of T cell receptor beta chains from one sample in a study of OX40 agonist ivuxolimab in advanced cancers. The repertoire was sequenced with immunoSEQ multiplex PCR; TCRdb's copy has only in-frame clones and lacks some. In the table there are tens of thousands of clones, more than 75% of which are singletons. Sequencing used CD4+ or CD8+ T cells sorted from blood, obtained in a trial of the OX40 agonist ivuxolimab. These TCRs come from an adult with an advanced solid tumor such as melanoma, head and neck, liver or kidney cancer. Both conserved end residues are part of each CDR3.

v_call cdr3_aa
TRBV6-1 CASVRETGANVLTF
TRBV2 CASSTSLNYGYTF
TRBV19 CASSSQGAVYNEQFF
TRBV10-1 CASSERAGGSADTQYF
TRBV5-5 CASSFLDRDSPLHF
TRBV27 CASSLRGGDTDTQYF
TRBV6-5 CASSYHGTGGSPLHF
TRBV7-3 CASSARPDTQYF
TRBV7-2 CASSLTATYLEQYF
TRBV28 CASSSSRGRGGGYTF
TRBV19 CASSLRTGSYEQYF
TRBV7-6 CASSGTSGHTGELFF
TRBV10-1 CASTQGWHTGELFF
TRBV18 CASSPRGTDYEQYF
TRBV5-1 CASSRAVSEGNEQFF
TRBV14 CASSQRQGNEQYF
TRBV6-6 CASSYSGGATGELFF
TRBV19 CASRWKTGGSYEQYF
TRBV29-1 CSVDSSGATDTQYF
TRBV5-5 CASSPQGTNEKLFF
TRBV7-8 CASSLQGRNYGYTF
TRBV4-2 CASSQDPGTTNNEQFF
TRBV18 CASSREEKLFF
TRBV6-1 CASSQEPRGQAFF
TRBV6-1 CASRAGTGTYEQYF
TRBV5-1 CASSSLTDNEKLFF
TRBV15 CATSRDPSVSRTEAFF
TRBV9 CASSVGQGSYNEQFF
TRBV20-1 CSASYRVGYTF
TRBV6-1 CASSTTREGGAFF
TRBV5-5 CASSLVGTTLSTDTQYF
TRBV6-5 CASSYEGKGPQHF
TRBV11-3 CASSSGTGVVDTQYF
TRBV29-1 CSVSSGTGNQPQHF
TRBV6-6 CASRSGASYNEQFF
TRBV7-8 CASSLERVANYGYTF
TRBV9 CASSVDSRGSPLHF
TRBV7-2 CASSRGGSGANVLTF
TRBV18 CASSPPREVGNTEAFF
TRBV10-1 CASSESKYGTLSGYTF
TRBV29-1 CSVRTAQETQYF
TRBV11-2 CASSSGYEQYF
TRBV5-1 CASSLDGSNQPQHF
TRBV12-2 CASRTSGGRAGNEQFF
TRBV14 CASSQGAHAAGELFF
TRBV29-1 CSAREASPYEQYF
TRBV19 CASSIPGTGDEKLFF
TRBV11-3 CASSLGYAGSEQYF
TRBV30 CAWSPGNTEAFF
TRBV5-1 CASSLARGNTEAFF
TRBV27 CASSLSGSQTYGYTF